The sequence of this TCR beta chain was determined in a study of cytomegalovirus exposure and HLA in healthy donors. The junction had 12 bases not matched to a gene; V was cut back by 6 bases and J by 4 bases. Germline V lookup: CDR1 MNHEY, CDR2 SMNVEV (reference sequence). The length of the CDR3 is 16 residues. The PCR employed 60 Vbeta primers together with 13 Jbeta primers. Some clones are missing from TCRdb's copy, which holds only in-frame ones; the method was immunoSEQ multiplex PCR. The repertoire holds fewer than 200,000 clones, with roughly 70% as singletons. This TCR came from a girl aged 5-17 years in good health and CMV-seronegative. The V call is TRBV27, the J call TRBJ2-1; 7 bases align to TRBD1. What was sequenced was PBMCs. The CDR3 loop is CASSPKTGTFYNEQFF. The CDR3 region has the DNA TGTGCCAGCAGCCCTAAGACAGGGACCTTTTACAATGAGCAGTTCTTC.